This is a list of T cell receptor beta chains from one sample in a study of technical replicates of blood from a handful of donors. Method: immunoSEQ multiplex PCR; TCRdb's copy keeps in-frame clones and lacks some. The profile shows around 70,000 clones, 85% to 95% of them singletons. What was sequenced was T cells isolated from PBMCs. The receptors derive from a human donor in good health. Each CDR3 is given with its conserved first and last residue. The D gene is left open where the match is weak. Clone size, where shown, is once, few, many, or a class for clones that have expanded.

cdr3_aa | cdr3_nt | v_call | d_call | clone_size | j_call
CASSSRTSGRGSDTQYF | TGTGCCAGCAGCTCGAGGACTAGCGGGAGAGGCTCAGATACGCAGTATTTT | TRBV7-2 | TRBD2 | - | TRBJ2-3
CASGPGPGTSGYEQYF | TGTGCCAGCGGTCCGGGTCCCGGGACTAGCGGGTACGAGCAGTACTTC | TRBV9 | TRBD2 | - | TRBJ2-7
CASSLDLTDRAFYGYTF | TGTGCCAGCAGCTTAGATCTCACCGACAGGGCCTTCTATGGCTACACCTTC | TRBV11-3 | TRBD1 | - | TRBJ1-2
CASSRNGDPTEAFF | TGTGCCAGCAGCCGGAACGGAGACCCCACTGAAGCTTTCTTT | TRBV7-2 | - | - | TRBJ1-1
CASSSRVVRRLNNEQFF | TGCGCCAGCAGCTCCCGGGTAGTTCGGCGCTTAAACAATGAGCAGTTCTTC | TRBV5-1 | - | few | TRBJ2-1
CASSPRTSGIGAGEQFF | TGTGCCAGCAGCCCTAGGACTAGCGGGATAGGGGCGGGTGAGCAGTTCTTC | TRBV7-8 | TRBD2 | - | TRBJ2-1
CASSQEASGSGEQYF | TGTGCCAGCAGCCAAGAGGCTAGCGGGAGTGGCGAGCAGTACTTC | TRBV4-2 | TRBD2 | - | TRBJ2-7
CASSQDGATIPYNEQFF | TGCGCCAGCAGCCAAGACGGAGCGACTATTCCTTACAATGAGCAGTTCTTC | TRBV4-1 | - | - | TRBJ2-1
CASSLGDKSSYEQYF | TGCGCCAGCAGCTTAGGAGATAAGTCCTCCTACGAGCAGTACTTC | TRBV5-1 | - | - | TRBJ2-7
CASSYSGTQNTEAFF | TGTGCCAGCAGTTACTCTGGTACTCAGAACACTGAAGCTTTCTTT | TRBV6-6 | - | - | TRBJ1-1
CASSLGDLRLAGSYNEQFF | TGTGCCAGCAGCTTGGGAGACCTTCGACTAGCGGGTTCCTACAATGAGCAGTTCTTC | TRBV5-6 | TRBD2 | - | TRBJ2-1